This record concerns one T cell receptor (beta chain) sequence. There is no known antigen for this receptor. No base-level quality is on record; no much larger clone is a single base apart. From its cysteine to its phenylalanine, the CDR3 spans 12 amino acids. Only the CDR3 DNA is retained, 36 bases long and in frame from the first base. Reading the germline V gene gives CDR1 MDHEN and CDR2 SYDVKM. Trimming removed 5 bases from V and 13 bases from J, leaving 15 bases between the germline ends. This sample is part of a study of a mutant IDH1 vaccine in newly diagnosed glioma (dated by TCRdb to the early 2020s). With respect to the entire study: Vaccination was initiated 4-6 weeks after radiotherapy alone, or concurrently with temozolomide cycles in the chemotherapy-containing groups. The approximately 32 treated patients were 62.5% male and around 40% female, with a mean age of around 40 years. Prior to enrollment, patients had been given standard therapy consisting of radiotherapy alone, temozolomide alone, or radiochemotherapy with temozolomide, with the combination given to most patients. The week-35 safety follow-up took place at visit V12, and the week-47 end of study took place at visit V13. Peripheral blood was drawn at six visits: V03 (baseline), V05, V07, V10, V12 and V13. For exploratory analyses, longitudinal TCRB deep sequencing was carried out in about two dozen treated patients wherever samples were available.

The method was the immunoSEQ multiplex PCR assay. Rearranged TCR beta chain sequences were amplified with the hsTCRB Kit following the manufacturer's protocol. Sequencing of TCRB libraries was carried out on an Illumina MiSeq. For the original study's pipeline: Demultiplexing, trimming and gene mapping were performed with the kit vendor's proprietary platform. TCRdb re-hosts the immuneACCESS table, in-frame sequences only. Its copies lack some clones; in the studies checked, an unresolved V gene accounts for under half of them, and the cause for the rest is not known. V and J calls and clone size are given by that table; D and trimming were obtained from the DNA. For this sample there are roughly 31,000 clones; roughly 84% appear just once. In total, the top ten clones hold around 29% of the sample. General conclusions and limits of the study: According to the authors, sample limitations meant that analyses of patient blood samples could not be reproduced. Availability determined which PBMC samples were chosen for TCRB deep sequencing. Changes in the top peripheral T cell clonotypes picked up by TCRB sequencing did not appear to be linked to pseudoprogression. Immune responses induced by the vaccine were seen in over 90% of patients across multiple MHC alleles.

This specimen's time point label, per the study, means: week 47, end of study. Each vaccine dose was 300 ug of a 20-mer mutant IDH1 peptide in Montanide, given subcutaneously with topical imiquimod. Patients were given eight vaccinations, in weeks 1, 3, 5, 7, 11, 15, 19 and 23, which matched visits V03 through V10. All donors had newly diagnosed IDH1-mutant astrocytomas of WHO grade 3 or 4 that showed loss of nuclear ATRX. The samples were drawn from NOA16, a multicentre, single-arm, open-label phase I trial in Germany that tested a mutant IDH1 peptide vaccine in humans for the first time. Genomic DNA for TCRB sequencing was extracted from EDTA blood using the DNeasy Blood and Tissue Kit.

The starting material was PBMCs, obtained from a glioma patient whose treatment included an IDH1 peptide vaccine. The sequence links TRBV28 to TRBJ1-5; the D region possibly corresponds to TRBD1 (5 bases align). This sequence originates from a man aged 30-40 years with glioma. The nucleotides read TGTGCCAGCAGTCATCCGGGACTAGGGCAGCATTTT. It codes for CASSHPGLGQHF.